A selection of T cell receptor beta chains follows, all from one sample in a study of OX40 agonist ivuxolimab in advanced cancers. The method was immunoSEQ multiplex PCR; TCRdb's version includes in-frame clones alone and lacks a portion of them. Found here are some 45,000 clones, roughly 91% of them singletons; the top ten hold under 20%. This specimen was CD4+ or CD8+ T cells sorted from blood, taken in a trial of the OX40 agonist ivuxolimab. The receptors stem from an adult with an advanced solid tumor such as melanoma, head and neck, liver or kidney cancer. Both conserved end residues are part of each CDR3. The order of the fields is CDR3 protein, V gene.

CASWGPGPYNSPLHF	TRBV6-7
CAISEENYNEQFF	TRBV10-3
CASSGPTTFYGYTF	TRBV6-1
CATSRGRGINEKLFF	TRBV15
CASSYSRPPIDTQYF	TRBV6-6
CAISDTGGLSYGYTF	TRBV10-3
CASSFESSEKLFF	TRBV28
CASVTGANTGELFF	TRBV13
CASSLQGRETQYF	TRBV27
CASSQGQTNTDTQYF	TRBV4-1
CASKISGSGAGELFF	TRBV19
CASSGGRLDSLNTEAFF	TRBV7-7
CASSVGTHTSTDTQYF	TRBV2
CSAITGSGYTF	TRBV20-1
CASSLTSGMFTDTQYF	TRBV13
CASRVGGLAGVYEQYF	TRBV27
CASSLGASGRINEQFF	TRBV13
CASSAAKGDTQYF	TRBV25-1
CASSFRQGYNQPQHF	TRBV28
CASSMVLAEFYEQYF	TRBV19
CASSPGQGNYGYTF	TRBV27
CASSLGGTGGNYEQYF	TRBV13
CASSEVEGAFYEQYF	TRBV25-1
CASGWGIGIYNEQFF	TRBV2
CASGAYTEAFF	TRBV2
CASSQEEGVAGTDTQYF	TRBV4-1
CASSLYVGGELFF	TRBV7-3
CAWSAQGPAQHF	TRBV30
CASSVGTGELFF	TRBV9
CSVVGSQETQYF	TRBV29-1
CASSNLGGGSDTQYF	TRBV21-1
CAWDPSGGRSYTF	TRBV30
CASSQGWGNEKLFF	TRBV4-1
CASSLAGLEAYNEQFF	TRBV6-6
CASSIGQGGNQPQHF	TRBV19
CASSPVVAGDQPQHF	TRBV7-8
CASSPSNGQPQHF	TRBV6-5
CASSTQGNEQYF	TRBV27
CASSWNLAGGFNEQFF	TRBV11-2
CASRGGTSTDTQYF	TRBV13
CASSYGTSGGRGGTQYF	TRBV27
CASSLGTGTLYGYTF	TRBV7-6
CASGQGLGWTQYF	TRBV12-5
CASSISSGIALDTQYF	TRBV19
CASSPRGSNYNEQFF	TRBV7-9
CASSRRLFIDTQYF	TRBV27
CASSKQGLAKNIQYF	TRBV6-5
CASSTGSEETQYF	TRBV19
CASSDEGGGYTF	TRBV6-5